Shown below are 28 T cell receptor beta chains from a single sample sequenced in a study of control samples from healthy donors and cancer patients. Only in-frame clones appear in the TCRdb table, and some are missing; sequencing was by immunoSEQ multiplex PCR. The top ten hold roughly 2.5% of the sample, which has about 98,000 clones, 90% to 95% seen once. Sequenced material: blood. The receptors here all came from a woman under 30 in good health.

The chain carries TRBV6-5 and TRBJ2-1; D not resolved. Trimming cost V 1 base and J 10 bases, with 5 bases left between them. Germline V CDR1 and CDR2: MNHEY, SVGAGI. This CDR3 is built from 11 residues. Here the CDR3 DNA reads TGTGCCAGCAGTTACTTTGAAGAGCAGTTCTTC. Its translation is CASSYFEEQFF.

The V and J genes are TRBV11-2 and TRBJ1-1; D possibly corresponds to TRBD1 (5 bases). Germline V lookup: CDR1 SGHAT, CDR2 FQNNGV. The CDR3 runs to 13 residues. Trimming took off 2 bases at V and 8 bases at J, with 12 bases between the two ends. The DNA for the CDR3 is TGTGCCAGCAGCTTACAACCGGACATAGAAGCTTTCTTT. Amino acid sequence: CASSLQPDIEAFF.

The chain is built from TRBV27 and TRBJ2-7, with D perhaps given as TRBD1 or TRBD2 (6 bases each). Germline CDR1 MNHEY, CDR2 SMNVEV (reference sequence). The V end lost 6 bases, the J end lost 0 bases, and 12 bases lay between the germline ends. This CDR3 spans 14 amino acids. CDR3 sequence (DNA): TGTGCCAGCAGCTCGAGGGGGGTCTCCTACGAGCAGTACTTC. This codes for CASSSRGVSYEQYF.

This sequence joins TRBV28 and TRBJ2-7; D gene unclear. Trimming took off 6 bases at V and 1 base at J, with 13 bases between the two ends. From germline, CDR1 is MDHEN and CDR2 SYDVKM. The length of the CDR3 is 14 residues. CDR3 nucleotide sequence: TGTGCCAGCAGGATAAAGACTGTATCCTACGAGCAGTACTTC. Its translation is CASRIKTVSYEQYF.

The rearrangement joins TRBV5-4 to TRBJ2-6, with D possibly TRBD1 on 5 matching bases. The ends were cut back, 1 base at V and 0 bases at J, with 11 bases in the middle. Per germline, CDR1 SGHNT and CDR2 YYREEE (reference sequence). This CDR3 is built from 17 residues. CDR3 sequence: CASSLRLTVSGANVLTF. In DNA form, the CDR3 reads TGTGCCAGCAGCTTGAGACTGACAGTCTCTGGGGCCAACGTCCTGACTTTC.

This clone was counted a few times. CDR3: CASSIDWTGDQPQHF. For the CDR3, the DNA is TGTGCCAGTAGTATAGATTGGACAGGCGATCAGCCCCAGCATTTT. V is TRBV19 and J is TRBJ1-5; 7 bases agree with TRBD1. CDR3 size: 15 residues. Germline V gene lookup returns CDR1 LNHDA and CDR2 SQIVND (reference sequence). The trim removed 0 bases at V and 5 bases at J, leaving 4 bases unmatched.

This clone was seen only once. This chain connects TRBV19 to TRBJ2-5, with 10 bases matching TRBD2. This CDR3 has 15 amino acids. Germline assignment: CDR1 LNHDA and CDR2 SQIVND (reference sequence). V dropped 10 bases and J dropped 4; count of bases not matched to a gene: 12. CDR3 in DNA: TGTGCCACCAAGGTTGCTAGCGGGAGTGGAGAGACCCAGTACTTC. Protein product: CATKVASGSGETQYF.

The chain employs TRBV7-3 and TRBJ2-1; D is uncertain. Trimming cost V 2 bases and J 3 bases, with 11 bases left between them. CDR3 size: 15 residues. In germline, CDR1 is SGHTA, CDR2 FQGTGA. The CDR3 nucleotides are TGTGCCAGCAGCTTATCGCGACTCAGCTACAATGAGCAGTTCTTC. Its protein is CASSLSRLSYNEQFF. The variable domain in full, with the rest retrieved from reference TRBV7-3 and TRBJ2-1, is GAGVSQTPSNKVTEKGKYVELRCDPISGHTALYWYRQSLGQGPEFLIYFQGTGAADDSGLPNDRFFAVRPEGSVSTLKIQRTERGDSAVYLCASSLSRLSYNEQFFGPGTRLTVL.

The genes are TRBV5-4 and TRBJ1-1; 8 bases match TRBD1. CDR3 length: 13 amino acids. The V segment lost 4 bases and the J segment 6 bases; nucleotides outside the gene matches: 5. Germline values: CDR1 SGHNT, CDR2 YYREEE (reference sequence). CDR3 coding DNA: TGTGCCAGCAGCCGAGACAGGGGCGCTGAAGCTTTCTTT. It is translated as CASSRDRGAEAFF.

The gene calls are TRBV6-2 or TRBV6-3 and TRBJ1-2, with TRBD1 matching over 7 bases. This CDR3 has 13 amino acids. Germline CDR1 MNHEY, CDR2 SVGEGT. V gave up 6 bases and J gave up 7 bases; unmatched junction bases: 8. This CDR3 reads CASSPQGKPGYTF. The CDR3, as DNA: TGTGCCAGCAGCCCACAGGGGAAGCCTGGCTACACCTTC.

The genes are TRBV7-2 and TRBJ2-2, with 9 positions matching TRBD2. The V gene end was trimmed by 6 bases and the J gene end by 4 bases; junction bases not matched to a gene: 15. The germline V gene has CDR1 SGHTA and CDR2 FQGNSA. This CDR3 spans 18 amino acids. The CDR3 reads CASSYTGPGLAGTGELFF. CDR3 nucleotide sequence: TGTGCCAGCAGTTACACGGGACCGGGACTAGCTGGCACCGGGGAGCTGTTTTTT.

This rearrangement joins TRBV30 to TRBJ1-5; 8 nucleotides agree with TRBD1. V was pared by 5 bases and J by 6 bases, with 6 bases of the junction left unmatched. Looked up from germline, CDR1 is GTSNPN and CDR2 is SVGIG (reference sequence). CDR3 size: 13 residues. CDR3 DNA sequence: TGTGCCTGGGGGACAGGTTCAAGTCAGCCCCAGCATTTT. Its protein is CAWGTGSSQPQHF.

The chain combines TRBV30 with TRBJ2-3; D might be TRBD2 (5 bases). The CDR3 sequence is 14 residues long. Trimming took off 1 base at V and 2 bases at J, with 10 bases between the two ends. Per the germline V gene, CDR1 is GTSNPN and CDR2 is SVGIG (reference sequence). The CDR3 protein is CAWSARGITDTQYF. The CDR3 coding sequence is TGTGCCTGGAGTGCACGGGGTATCACAGATACGCAGTATTTT.

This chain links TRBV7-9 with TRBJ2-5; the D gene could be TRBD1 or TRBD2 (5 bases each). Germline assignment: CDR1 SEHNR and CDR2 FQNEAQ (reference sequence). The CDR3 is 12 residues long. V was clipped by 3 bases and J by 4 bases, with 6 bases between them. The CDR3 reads CASSLGVETQYF. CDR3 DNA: TGTGCCAGCAGCTTGGGGGTAGAGACCCAGTACTTC. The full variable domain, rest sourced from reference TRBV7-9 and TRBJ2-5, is DTGVSQNPRHKITKRGQNVTFRCDPISEHNRLYWYRQTLGQGPEFLTYFQNEAQLEKSRLLSDRFSAERPKGSFSTLEIQRTEQGDSAMYLCASSLGVETQYFGPGTRLLVL.

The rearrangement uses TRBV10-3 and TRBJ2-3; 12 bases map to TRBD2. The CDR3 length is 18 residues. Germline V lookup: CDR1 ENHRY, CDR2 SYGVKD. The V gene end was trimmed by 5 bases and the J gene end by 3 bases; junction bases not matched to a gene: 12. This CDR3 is CAISRPSGGDLSTDTQYF. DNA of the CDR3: TGTGCCATCAGTCGACCTAGCGGGGGGGATCTCAGTACAGATACGCAGTATTTT.

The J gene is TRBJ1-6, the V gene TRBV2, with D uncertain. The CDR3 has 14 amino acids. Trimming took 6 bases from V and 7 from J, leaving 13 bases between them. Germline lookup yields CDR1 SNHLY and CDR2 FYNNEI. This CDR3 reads CASRAGNSNSPLHF. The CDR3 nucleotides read TGTGCCAGCAGAGCGGGTAACAGCAATTCACCCCTCCACTTT.

CDR3 loop: CASSRIGPSTDTQYF. CDR3 coding DNA: TGCGCCAGCAGCCGGATCGGGCCCAGCACAGATACGCAGTATTTT. The chain combines TRBV4-1 with TRBJ2-3; no clear D gene. The V and J ends lost 4 bases and 0 bases respectively, with 11 bases between them. This CDR3 has 15 residues. Germline V CDR1 and CDR2: MGHRA, YSYEKL.

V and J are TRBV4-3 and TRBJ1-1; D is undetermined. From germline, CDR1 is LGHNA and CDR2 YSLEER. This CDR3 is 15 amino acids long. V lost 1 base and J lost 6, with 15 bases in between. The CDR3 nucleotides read TGCGCCAGCAGCCAAGTTTATCGGGATCTATCTGAAGCTTTCTTT. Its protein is CASSQVYRDLSEAFF.

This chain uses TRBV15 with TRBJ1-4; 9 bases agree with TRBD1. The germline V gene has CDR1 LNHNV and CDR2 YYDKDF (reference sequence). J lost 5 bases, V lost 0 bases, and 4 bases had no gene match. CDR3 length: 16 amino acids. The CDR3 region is CATSRDQGTGNEKLFF. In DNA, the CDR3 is TGTGCCACCAGCAGAGATCAAGGGACAGGGAATGAAAAACTGTTTTTT.

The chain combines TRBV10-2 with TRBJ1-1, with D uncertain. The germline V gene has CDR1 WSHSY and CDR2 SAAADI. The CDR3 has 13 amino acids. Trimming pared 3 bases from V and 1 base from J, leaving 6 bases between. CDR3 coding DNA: TGCGCCAGCAGTGAATATAGGAACACTGAAGCTTTCTTT. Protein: CASSEYRNTEAFF.

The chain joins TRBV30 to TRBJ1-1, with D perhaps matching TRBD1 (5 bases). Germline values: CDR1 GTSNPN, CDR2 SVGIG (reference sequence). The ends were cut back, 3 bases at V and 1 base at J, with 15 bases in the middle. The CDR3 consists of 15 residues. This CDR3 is CAWRSFGTPNTEAFF. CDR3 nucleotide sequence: TGTGCCTGGAGGTCTTTCGGGACGCCGAACACTGAAGCTTTCTTT.

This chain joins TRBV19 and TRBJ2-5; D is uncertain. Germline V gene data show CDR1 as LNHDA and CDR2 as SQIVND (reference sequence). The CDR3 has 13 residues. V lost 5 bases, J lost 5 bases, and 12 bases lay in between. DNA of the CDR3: TGTGCCAGTAGTTTGGGGATTGTGGAGACCCAGTACTTC. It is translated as CASSLGIVETQYF.

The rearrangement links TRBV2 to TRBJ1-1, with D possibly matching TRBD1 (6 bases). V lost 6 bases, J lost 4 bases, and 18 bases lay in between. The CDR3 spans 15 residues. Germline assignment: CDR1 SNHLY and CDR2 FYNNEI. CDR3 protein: CASRVAGGQGTEAFF. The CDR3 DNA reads TGTGCCAGCAGAGTAGCGGGGGGGCAGGGCACTGAAGCTTTCTTT. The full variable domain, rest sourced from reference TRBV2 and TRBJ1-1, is EPEVTQTPSHQVTQMGQEVILRCVPISNHLYFYWYRQILGQKVEFLVSFYNNEISEKSEIFDDQFSVERPDGSNFTLKIRSTKLEDSAMYFCASRVAGGQGTEAFFGQGTRLTVV.

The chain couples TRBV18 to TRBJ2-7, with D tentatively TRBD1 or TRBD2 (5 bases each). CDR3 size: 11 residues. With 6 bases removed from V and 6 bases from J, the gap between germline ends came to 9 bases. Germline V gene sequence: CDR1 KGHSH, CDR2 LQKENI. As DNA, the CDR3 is TGTGCCAGCTCCCGGGACGTCGAGCAGTACTTC. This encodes CASSRDVEQYF. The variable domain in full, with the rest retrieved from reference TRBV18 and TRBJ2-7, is NAGVMQNPRHLVRRRGQEARLRCSPMKGHSHVYWYRQLPEEGLKFMVYLQKENIIDESGMPKERFSAEFPKEGPSILRIQQVVRGDSAAYFCASSRDVEQYFGPGTRLTVT.

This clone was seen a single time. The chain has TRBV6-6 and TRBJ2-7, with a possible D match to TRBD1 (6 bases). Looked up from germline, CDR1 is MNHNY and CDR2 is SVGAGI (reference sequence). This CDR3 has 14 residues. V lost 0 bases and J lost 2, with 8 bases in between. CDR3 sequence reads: CASSYSTGTYEQYF. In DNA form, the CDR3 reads TGTGCCAGCAGTTACTCGACAGGTACCTACGAGCAGTACTTC.

The CDR3 reads CATLEPWGTKETQYF. Written as DNA, the CDR3 is TGCGCCACGCTGGAGCCGTGGGGTACCAAAGAGACCCAGTACTTC. This sequence joins TRBV10-2 and TRBJ2-5; the D is unclear. From germline, CDR1 is WSHSY and CDR2 SAAADI. This CDR3 spans 15 amino acids. Deletions cut 10 bases from V and 3 bases from J, with 21 bases between.

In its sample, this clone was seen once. The CDR3 DNA reads TGTGCCAGCAGCTTAGGGGTTCTGACAGGGGACGGCTACACCTTC. Its protein is CASSLGVLTGDGYTF. The chain has TRBV7-8 and TRBJ1-2; TRBD1 matches 8 bases. The V gene end was trimmed by 1 base and the J gene end by 8 bases; junction bases not matched to a gene: 9. This CDR3 comprises 15 residues. From germline, CDR1 is SGHVS and CDR2 FQNEAQ. The full variable domain, with the rest looked up from reference TRBV7-8 and TRBJ1-2, is GAGVSQSPRYKVAKRGQDVALRCDPISGHVSLFWYQQALGQGPEFLTYFQNEAQLDKSGLPSDRFFAERPEGSVSTLKIQRTQQEDSAVYLCASSLGVLTGDGYTFGSGTRLTVV.

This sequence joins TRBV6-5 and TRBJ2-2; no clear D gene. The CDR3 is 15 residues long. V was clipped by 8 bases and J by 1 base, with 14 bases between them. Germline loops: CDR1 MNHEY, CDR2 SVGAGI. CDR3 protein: CASQVGGENTGELFF. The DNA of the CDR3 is TGTGCCAGCCAGGTCGGCGGCGAGAACACCGGGGAGCTGTTTTTT.